Each of the 4 T cell receptor beta chains below was sequenced from the same sample in a study of shared clonotypes between healthy human individuals. Naive CD8 cells lacked CD45RO, underwent positive selection for CCR7 and left out terminally differentiated effector memory CD45RA+ cells. TCRdb's copy holds only in-frame clones and misses some; the assay was immunoSEQ multiplex PCR. The table records approximately 1.9 million clones, around 93% of them present only once. The specimen sequenced was naive CD8+ T cells from PBMCs. These receptors came from a man younger than 35 in good health. Some clones in this sample may be carry-over from other donors' samples.

This clone has more than one count but fewer than ten. The chain recombines TRBV9 with TRBJ1-2; 7 bases map to TRBD1. With V trimmed by 3 bases and J by 8 bases, 13 bases remained unmatched. The CDR3 extends over 15 amino acids. Germline CDR1 reads SGDLS; CDR2 reads YYNGEE. The CDR3 coding sequence is TGTGCCAGCAGCGACCCGACAGGGCCCTTCGAGGGCTACACCTTC. Amino acid sequence: CASSDPTGPFEGYTF.

This clone was seen more than once but under ten times. The V and J genes are TRBV27 and TRBJ1-5; the D gene is possibly TRBD1 (5 bases). The length of the CDR3 is 14 residues. Germline V lookup: CDR1 MNHEY, CDR2 SMNVEV (reference sequence). Trimming cost V 6 bases and J 0 bases, with 9 bases left between them. The CDR3 sequence: CASSQTDSNQPQHF. CDR3 DNA sequence: TGTGCCAGCAGCCAGACAGATAGCAATCAGCCCCAGCATTTT.

The rearrangement joins TRBV7-6 to TRBJ2-3; 7 positions match TRBD2. With V trimmed by 5 bases and J by 2 bases, 7 bases remained unmatched. The CDR3 covers 15 residues. The germline V gene encodes CDR1 SGHVS and CDR2 FNYEAQ. As DNA, the CDR3 is TGTGCCAGCAGCCTCAGCGGGATGGCCACAGATACGCAGTATTTT. As protein: CASSLSGMATDTQYF. The full variable domain, its missing parts supplied by reference TRBV7-6 and TRBJ2-3, is GAGVSQSPRYKVTKRGQDVALRCDPISGHVSLYWYRQALGQGPEFLTYFNYEAQQDKSGLPNDRFSAERPEGSISTLTIQRTEQRDSAMYRCASSLSGMATDTQYFGPGTRLTVL.

The V gene is TRBV4-3, the J gene TRBJ2-7, with a possible D match to TRBD2 (5 bases). CDR1 and CDR2 (germline): LGHNA, YSLEER. The CDR3 runs to 15 residues. V was shortened by 0 bases and J by 1 base, with 10 bases between the two germline ends. DNA of the CDR3: TGCGCCAGCAGCCAAGATATCGAGGGATCCTACGAGCAGTACTTC. Residues: CASSQDIEGSYEQYF.